These T cell receptor beta chains were read from a single sample in a study of metastatic and nonmetastatic thyroid tumors. Using MiXCR, TCRdb re-called clones from the PCR reads. The data contain around 89,000 clones, 14% to 15% of them singletons. The source material was blood. Receptors were obtained from a female donor with papillary thyroid cancer or a benign thyroid nodule (not recorded which). Some clones in this sample may be carry-over from other donors' samples. CDR3s include the opening cysteine and the closing phenylalanine or tryptophan. The D gene is left open where the match is weak. Expanded clones get a size class; other rows say once, few or many, or leave the size out.

>TRBV27|few|TRBJ1-4|.
TGTGCCAGCAGTTTAGCAACCGTTCAGGCTAGTGAAAAACTGTTTTTT
CASSLATVQASEKLFF
>TRBV4-1|many|TRBJ1-1|TRBD1
TGCGCCAGCAGCCGGTCCCGGGACAGCAACACTGAAGCTTTCTTT
CASSRSRDSNTEAFF
>TRBV16|many|TRBJ1-4|.
TGTGCCAGCAGCCAATTTGGGGAAAAACTGTTTTTT
CASSQFGEKLFF
>TRBV9|many|TRBJ1-1|.
TGTGCCAGCAGCGGGGAGGGGAACACTGAAGCTTTCTTT
CASSGEGNTEAFF
>TRBV20-1|many|TRBJ1-5|TRBD1
TGCAGTGCTAGTTTAGCCCAGGGGGCTAGTCAGCCCCAGCATTTT
CSASLAQGASQPQHF
>TRBV28|many|TRBJ2-7|TRBD2
TGTGCGGCGGGGCCTGGGACTAGCGACGCCGAGCAGTACTTC
CAAGPGTSDAEQYF
>TRBV6-1|few|TRBJ1-2|.
TGTGCCAGCAGGACCACCTCAGGAGGTGGTAACTATGGCTACACCTTC
CASRTTSGGGNYGYTF
>TRBV5-6|many|TRBJ2-1|.
TGTGCCAGCAGCTTGATGCAGGGGCGAGAGCAGTTCTTC
CASSLMQGREQFF
>TRBV28|many|TRBJ2-7|TRBD1
TGTGCCAGCAGCCCCTTCGGACAGGGGAAAAACGAGCAGTACTTC
CASSPFGQGKNEQYF
>TRBV2|many|TRBJ2-7|.
TGTGCCAGCAGTGTTCGGCAGGATGGCGAGCAGTACTTC
CASSVRQDGEQYF
>TRBV10-1|many|TRBJ1-2|TRBD1
TGCGCCAGCAGTGAGTCGACGGACAGGGGTAGCTACACCTTC
CASSESTDRGSYTF
>TRBV20-1|.|TRBJ2-2|.
TGCAGTGCTGGACCCCACCGGGTCCTTGCGCGGGACACCGGGGAGCTGTTTTTT
CSAGPHRVLARDTGELFF
>TRBV2|many|TRBJ1-2|.
TGTGCCAGCAGTCCCCGGACACTTTTCTATGGCTACACCTTC
CASSPRTLFYGYTF
>TRBV27|many|TRBJ1-6|.
TGTGCCAGCAGGGACAGAAACGTTCTTGGCGCACCCCTCCACTTT
CASRDRNVLGAPLHF
>TRBV5-1|.|TRBJ2-5|TRBD2
TGCGCCAGCAGCTTGGGAAAGCGGGAGTTAGTAGAGACCCAGTACTTC
CASSLGKRELVETQYF
>TRBV19|many|TRBJ2-1|.
TGTGCCAGTAGTCCAACAGCGGCAAACTACAATGAGCAGTTCTTC
CASSPTAANYNEQFF
>TRBV7-2|.|TRBJ2-7|.
TGTGCCAGCAGCCGGGTGCCTAGTGGAACCTACGAGCAGTACTTC
CASSRVPSGTYEQYF
>TRBV20-1|many|TRBJ1-1|.
TGCAGTGCTAGAAGGGACACTGAAGCTTTCTTT
CSARRDTEAFF
>TRBV6-1|many|TRBJ1-3|.
TGTGCCAGCAGCTCTACAGGGTTATCTGGAAACACCATATATTTT
CASSSTGLSGNTIYF
>TRBV6-2/TRBV6-3|many|TRBJ2-3|.
TGTGCCAGCAGCCCGGATGGGTTGGATACGCAGTATTTT
CASSPDGLDTQYF
>TRBV6-1|many|TRBJ1-5|.
TGTGCCAGCAGTTATCCCGACAGCAATCAGCCCCAGCATTTT
CASSYPDSNQPQHF
>TRBV6-1|many|TRBJ2-5|TRBD2
TGTGCCAGCAGTGAAGCTGGGGGACTAGGGCGGGAGACCCAGTACTTC
CASSEAGGLGRETQYF
>TRBV6-1|many|TRBJ2-2|.
TGTGCCAGCAGCCCAAGCCGTGGGGCAGGGGCGGCCGGGGAGCTGTTTTTT
CASSPSRGAGAAGELFF
>TRBV7-2|many|TRBJ1-5|.
TGTGCCAGCGGGACGGGGGCTAGACAGCCCCAGCATTTT
CASGTGARQPQHF
>TRBV7-9|many|TRBJ1-2|.
TGTGCCAGCAGCTTAGGGACAGCGACTAACTATGGCTACACCTTC
CASSLGTATNYGYTF
>TRBV27|many|TRBJ2-1|.
TGTGCCAGCAGTTTTGACCTATACAATGAGCAGTTCTTC
CASSFDLYNEQFF
>TRBV12-3/TRBV12-4|many|TRBJ2-2|.
TGTGCCAGCAGTTTGGTCAGCCCCACCACCGGGGAGCTGTTTTTT
CASSLVSPTTGELFF
>TRBV5-1|many|TRBJ2-7|.
TGCGCCAGCAGCCCCGGGACTGGCTCCTACGAGCAGTACTTC
CASSPGTGSYEQYF
>TRBV5-5|many|TRBJ1-2|.
TGTGCCAGCAGCCGGACCCCTAACTATGGCTACACCTTC
CASSRTPNYGYTF
>TRBV19|many|TRBJ2-7|TRBD2
TGTGCCAGTAGTCCGGCGGGGGGGGTCTACGAGCAGTACTTC
CASSPAGGVYEQYF
>TRBV4-1|many|TRBJ1-6|.
TGCGCCAGCAGCCAAGAGGAAGTGGGAAACAGGAGAAATTCACCCCTCCACTTT
CASSQEEVGNRRNSPLHF
>TRBV5-1|.|TRBJ2-7|TRBD2
TGCGCCAGCAGCGGGACTAGTCTCCACTACGAGCAGTACTTC
CASSGTSLHYEQYF
>TRBV6-6|many|TRBJ1-6|.
TGTGCCAGCAGTTACTCGATAGCCTGGCAGGGGAAATCACCCCTCCACTTT
CASSYSIAWQGKSPLHF